This TCR beta chain was captured in a study of cytomegalovirus exposure and HLA in healthy donors. The wider study: The platform used for the 95 to 150 validation repertoires matched that of the roughly 670 first-cohort repertoires, a later analysis reported.

Study conclusions and caveats: Rarity characterized most TCR sequences, yet some public TCRs appeared in many donors.

The germline V gene encodes CDR1 SGHVS and CDR2 FQNEAQ. There are 14 residues in the CDR3. Trimming removed 3 bases from V and 7 bases from J, with 16 bases in between. A remark on this clone: What it recognizes is unknown.

This table comes from immunoSEQ multiplex PCR, and its TCRdb copy is limited to in-frame clones, with some not included. The sample carries some 150,000 clones, approximately 86% recorded once. This chain uses TRBV7-8 with TRBJ2-7; the D is unclear. The TCR originated in a woman younger than 30 in good health and CMV-seropositive. The sequenced sample was PBMCs. CDR3 amino acids: CASSFSRSYWEQYF. As DNA, the CDR3 is TGTGCCAGCAGCTTTAGCCGCTCCTATTGGGAGCAGTACTTC. Drawing the rest from reference TRBV7-8 and TRBJ2-7, the complete variable domain is GAGVSQSPRYKVAKRGQDVALRCDPISGHVSLFWYQQALGQGPEFLTYFQNEAQLDKSGLPSDRFFAERPEGSVSTLKIQRTQQEDSAVYLCASSFSRSYWEQYFGPGTRLTVT.